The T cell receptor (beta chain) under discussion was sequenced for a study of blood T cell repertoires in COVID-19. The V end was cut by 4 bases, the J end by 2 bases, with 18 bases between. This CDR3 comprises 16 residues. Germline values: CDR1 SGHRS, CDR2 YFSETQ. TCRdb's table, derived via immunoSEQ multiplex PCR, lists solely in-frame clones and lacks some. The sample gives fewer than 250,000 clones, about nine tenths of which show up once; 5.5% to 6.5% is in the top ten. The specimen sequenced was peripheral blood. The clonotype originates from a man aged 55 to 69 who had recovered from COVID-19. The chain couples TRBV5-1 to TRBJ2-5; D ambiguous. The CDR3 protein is CASSQTSSRSQETQYF. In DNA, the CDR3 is TGCGCCAGCAGCCAGACCTCCTCTAGAAGTCAAGAGACCCAGTACTTC. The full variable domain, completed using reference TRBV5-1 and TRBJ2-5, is KAGVTQTPRYLIKTRGQQVTLSCSPISGHRSVSWYQQTPGQGLQFLFEYFSETQRNKGNFPGRFSGRQFSNSRSEMNVSTLELGDSALYLCASSQTSSRSQETQYFGPGTRLLVL.